This T cell receptor (beta chain) was identified in a study of blood T cells in healthy people across ages. This clonotype has ten or more counts. Combining a sample-barcoded 5' primer with a J-beta primer mix, a second PCR ran for roughly 6 to 11 cycles. TCRdb fed the 5' RACE reads into MiXCR, producing one record per CDR3 protein. Of about 570,000 distinct CDR3 sequences listed, approximately 26% are singletons. This sample also belongs to another study, concerning T cells of mothers and their children. This second study notes: Related pairs of mothers and children showed slightly higher, non-significant overlap versus unrelated pairs.

Sequencing used blood. This TCR was recovered from a boy between 2 and 10 years old in good health.

The chain's CDR3 is CASSVSQETQYF. CDR3 nucleotides: TGCGCCAGCAGCGTAAGTCAGGAGACCCAGTACTTC. The J gene is TRBJ2-5, the V gene TRBV5-1; D not certain. V gave up 4 bases and J gave up 5 bases, with 9 bases separating them. The CDR3 is 12 amino acids. Per the germline V gene, CDR1 is SGHRS and CDR2 is YFSETQ.